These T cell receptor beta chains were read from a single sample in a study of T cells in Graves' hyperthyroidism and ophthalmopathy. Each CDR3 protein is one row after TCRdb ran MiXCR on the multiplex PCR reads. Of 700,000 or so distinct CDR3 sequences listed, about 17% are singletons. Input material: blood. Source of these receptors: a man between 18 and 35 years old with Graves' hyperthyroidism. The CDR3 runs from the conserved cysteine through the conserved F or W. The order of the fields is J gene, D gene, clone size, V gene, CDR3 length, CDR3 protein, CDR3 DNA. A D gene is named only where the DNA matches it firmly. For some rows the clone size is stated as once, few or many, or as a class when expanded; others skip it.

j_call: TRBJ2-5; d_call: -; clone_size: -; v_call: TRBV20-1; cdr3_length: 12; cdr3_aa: CSAREEGGGEYF; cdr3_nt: TGCAGTGCTAGAGAGGAGGGAGGGGGGGAGTACTTC
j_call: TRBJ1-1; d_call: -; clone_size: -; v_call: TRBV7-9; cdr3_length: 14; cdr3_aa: CASSMGGGGTEAFF; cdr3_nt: TGTGCCAGCAGCATGGGCGGTGGGGGCACTGAAGCTTTCTTT
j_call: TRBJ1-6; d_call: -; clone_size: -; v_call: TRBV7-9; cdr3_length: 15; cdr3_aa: CASSPPGGEASPLHF; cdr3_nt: TGTGCCAGCAGCCCGCCTGGAGGGGAGGCTTCACCCCTCCACTTT
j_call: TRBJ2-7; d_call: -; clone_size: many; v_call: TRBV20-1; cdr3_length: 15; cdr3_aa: CSAEQGTIPSYEQYF; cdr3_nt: TGCAGTGCGGAACAGGGTACCATTCCTTCCTACGAGCAGTACTTC
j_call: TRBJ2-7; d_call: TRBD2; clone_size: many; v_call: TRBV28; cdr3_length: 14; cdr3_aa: CASTELAGSYEQYF; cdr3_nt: TGTGCCAGCACTGAGCTAGCGGGCTCCTACGAGCAGTACTTC
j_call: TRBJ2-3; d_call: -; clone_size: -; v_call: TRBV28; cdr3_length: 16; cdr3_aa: CASSLPRRLAPDTQYF; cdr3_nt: TGTGCCAGCAGTTTACCCCGACGTCTAGCTCCAGATACGCAGTATTTT
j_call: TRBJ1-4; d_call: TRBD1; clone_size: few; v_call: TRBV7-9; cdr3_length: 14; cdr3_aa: CASRRQGGNEKLFF; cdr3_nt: TGTGCCAGCAGAAGACAGGGGGGCAATGAAAAACTGTTTTTT
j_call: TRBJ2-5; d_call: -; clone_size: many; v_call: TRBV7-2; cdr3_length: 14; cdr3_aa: CASSLTVYQETQYF; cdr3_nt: TGTGCCAGCAGCTTGACTGTGTACCAAGAGACCCAGTACTTC
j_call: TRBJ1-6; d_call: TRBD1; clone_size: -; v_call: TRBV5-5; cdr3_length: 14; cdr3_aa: CASSRGQGTSPLHF; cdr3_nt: TGTGCCAGCAGCCGGGGACAGGGGACTTCACCCCTCCACTTT
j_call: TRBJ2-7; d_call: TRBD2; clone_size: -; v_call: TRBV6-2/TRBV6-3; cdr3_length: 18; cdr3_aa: CASSQIGGAGAHRYEQYF; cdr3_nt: TGTGCCAGCAGTCAAATAGGTGGAGCGGGAGCCCACAGGTACGAGCAGTACTTC
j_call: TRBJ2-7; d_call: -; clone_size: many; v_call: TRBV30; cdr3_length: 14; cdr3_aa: CAWSSQSPPYEQYF; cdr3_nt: TGTGCCTGGAGTTCCCAAAGTCCGCCCTACGAGCAGTACTTC
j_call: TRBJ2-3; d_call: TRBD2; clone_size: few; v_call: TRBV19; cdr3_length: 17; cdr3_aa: CASSSPSGRVERDTQYF; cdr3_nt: TGTGCCAGTAGTAGCCCTAGCGGGAGAGTGGAGCGGGATACGCAGTATTTT
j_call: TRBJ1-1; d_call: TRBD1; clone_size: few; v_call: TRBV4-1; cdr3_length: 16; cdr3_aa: CASSSRYGTGEFEAFF; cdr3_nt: TGCGCCAGCAGCTCCCGTTACGGGACAGGGGAGTTTGAAGCTTTCTTT
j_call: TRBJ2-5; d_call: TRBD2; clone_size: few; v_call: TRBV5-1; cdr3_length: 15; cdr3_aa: CASNLGGLAGETQYF; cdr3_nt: TGCGCCAGCAACTTGGGGGGGCTAGCGGGAGAGACCCAGTACTTC
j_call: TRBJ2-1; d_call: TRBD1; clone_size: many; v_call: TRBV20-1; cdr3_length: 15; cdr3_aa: CSARPPDRGHNEQFF; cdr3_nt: TGCAGTGCTAGACCCCCCGACAGGGGCCACAATGAGCAGTTCTTC
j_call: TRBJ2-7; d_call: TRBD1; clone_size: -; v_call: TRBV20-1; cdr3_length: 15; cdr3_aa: CSARDGQVDFYEQYF; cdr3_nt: TGCAGTGCTAGAGACGGACAGGTAGACTTCTACGAGCAGTACTTC
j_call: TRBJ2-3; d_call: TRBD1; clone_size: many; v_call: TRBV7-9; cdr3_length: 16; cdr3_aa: CASRQTQGAPTDTQYF; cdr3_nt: TGTGCCAGCAGGCAGACACAGGGGGCGCCCACAGATACGCAGTATTTT
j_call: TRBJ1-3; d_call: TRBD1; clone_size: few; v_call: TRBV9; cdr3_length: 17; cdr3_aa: CASSASPGQGAGNTIYF; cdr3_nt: TGTGCCAGCAGCGCCTCCCCGGGACAGGGGGCTGGAAACACCATATATTTT
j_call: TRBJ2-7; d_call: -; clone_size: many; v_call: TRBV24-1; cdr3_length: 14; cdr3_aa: CATRTARLYYEQYF; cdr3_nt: TGTGCCACCAGAACGGCTCGGCTATACTACGAGCAGTACTTC
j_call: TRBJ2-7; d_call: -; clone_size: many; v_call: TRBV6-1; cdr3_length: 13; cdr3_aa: CASSEWALYEQYF; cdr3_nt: TGTGCCAGCAGTGAATGGGCTCTCTACGAGCAGTACTTC
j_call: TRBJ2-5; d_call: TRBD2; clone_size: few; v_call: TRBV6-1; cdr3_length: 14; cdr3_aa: CASSTSGTGETQYF; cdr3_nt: TGTGCCAGCAGCACTAGCGGGACGGGCGAGACCCAGTACTTC
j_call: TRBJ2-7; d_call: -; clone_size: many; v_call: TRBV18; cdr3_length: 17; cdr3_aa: CASSPAPPGHVSYEQYF; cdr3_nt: TGTGCCAGCTCACCGGCCCCCCCGGGACATGTGTCCTACGAGCAGTACTTC
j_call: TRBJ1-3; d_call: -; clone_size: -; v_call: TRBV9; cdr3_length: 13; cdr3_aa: CASGANSGNTIYF; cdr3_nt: TGTGCCAGCGGGGCAAACTCTGGAAACACCATATATTTT
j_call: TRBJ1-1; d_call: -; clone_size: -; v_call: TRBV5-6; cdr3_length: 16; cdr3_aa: CASSLGEGLPFTEAFF; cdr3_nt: TGTGCCAGCAGCTTGGGGGAGGGCCTTCCGTTCACTGAAGCTTTCTTT
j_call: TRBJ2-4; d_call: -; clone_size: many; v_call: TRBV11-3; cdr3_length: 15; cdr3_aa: CASSLETSASYIQYF; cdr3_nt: TGTGCCAGCAGCTTAGAGACTTCGGCTAGCTACATTCAGTACTTC
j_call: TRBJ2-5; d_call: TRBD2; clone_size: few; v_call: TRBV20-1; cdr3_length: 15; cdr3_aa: CSARRASGKKETQYF; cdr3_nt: TGCAGTGCTAGACGGGCTAGCGGGAAGAAGGAGACTCAGTACTTC
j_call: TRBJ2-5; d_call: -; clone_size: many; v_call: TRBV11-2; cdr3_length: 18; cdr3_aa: CASSLPTGSGGTRETQYF; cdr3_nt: TGTGCCAGCAGCTTACCCACAGGGTCAGGCGGTACAAGGGAGACCCAGTACTTC
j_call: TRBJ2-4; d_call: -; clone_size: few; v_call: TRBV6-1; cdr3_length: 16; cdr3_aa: CASSPGEGARGNIQYF; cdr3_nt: TGTGCCAGCAGCCCGGGGGAAGGGGCACGGGGAAACATTCAGTACTTC
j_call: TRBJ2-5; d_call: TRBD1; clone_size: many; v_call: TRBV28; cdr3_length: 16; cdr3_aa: CASSPNPGTVQETQYF; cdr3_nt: TGTGCCAGCAGTCCAAATCCCGGGACAGTTCAAGAGACCCAGTACTTC
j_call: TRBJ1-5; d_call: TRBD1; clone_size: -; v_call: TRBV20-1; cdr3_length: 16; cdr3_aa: CSATGQGPRSNQPQHF; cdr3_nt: TGCAGTGCTACCGGACAGGGGCCCAGGAGCAATCAGCCCCAGCATTTT
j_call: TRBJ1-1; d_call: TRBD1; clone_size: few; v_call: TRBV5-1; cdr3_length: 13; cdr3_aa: CASSQGTGGEAFF; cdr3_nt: TGCGCCAGCAGCCAGGGGACAGGTGGTGAAGCTTTCTTT
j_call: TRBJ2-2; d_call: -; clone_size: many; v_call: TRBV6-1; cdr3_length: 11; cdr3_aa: CASRSGGELFF; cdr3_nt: TGTGCCAGCAGGTCGGGCGGGGAGCTGTTTTTT
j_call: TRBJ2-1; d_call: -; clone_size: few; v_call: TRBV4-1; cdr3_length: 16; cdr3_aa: CASRPSGTTFYNEQFF; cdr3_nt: TGCGCCAGCAGACCTTCCGGGACAACCTTCTACAATGAGCAGTTCTTC
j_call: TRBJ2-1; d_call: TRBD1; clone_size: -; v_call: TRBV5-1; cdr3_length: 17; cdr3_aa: CASSFAPQGAGDNEQFF; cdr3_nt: TGCGCCAGCAGCTTTGCACCACAGGGGGCGGGGGACAATGAGCAGTTCTTC
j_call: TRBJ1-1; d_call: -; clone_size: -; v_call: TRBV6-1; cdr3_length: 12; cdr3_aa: CASMSRSTEAFF; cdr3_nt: TGTGCCAGCATGAGCAGATCCACTGAAGCTTTCTTT
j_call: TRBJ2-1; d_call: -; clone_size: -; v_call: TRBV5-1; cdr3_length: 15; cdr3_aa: CASSLFGDVGDEQFF; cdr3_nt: TGCGCCAGCAGCTTATTCGGGGACGTCGGCGATGAGCAGTTCTTC
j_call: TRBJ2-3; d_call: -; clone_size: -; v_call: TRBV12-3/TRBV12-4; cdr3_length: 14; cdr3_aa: CASKIQGGTDTQYF; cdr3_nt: TGTGCCAGCAAGATACAAGGTGGAACAGATACGCAGTATTTT
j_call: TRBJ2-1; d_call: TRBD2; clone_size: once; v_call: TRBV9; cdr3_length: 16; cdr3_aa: CASSASSGIEYNEQFF; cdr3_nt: TGTGCCAGCAGCGCCTCTAGCGGGATCGAATACAATGAGCAGTTCTTC
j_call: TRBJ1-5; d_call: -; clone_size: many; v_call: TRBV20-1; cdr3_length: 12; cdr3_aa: CSARTSGQPQHF; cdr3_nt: TGCAGTGCTAGAACCAGTGGTCAGCCCCAGCATTTT
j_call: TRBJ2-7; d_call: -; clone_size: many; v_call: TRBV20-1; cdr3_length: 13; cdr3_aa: CSATAEKGYEQYF; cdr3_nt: TGCAGTGCTACAGCGGAGAAGGGTTACGAGCAGTACTTC
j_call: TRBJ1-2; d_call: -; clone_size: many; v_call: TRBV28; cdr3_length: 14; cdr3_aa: CASSPSGVPPGYTF; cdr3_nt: TGTGCCAGCAGTCCCTCAGGGGTCCCCCCTGGCTACACCTTC
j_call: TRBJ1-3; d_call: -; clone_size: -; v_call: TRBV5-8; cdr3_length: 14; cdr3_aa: CASSPGIAGNTIYF; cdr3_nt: TGTGCCAGCAGCCCAGGGATTGCTGGAAACACCATATATTTT
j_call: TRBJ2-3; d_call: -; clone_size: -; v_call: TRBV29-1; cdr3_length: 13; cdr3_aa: CSVSRDATDTQYF; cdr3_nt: TGCAGCGTTTCCCGGGACGCCACAGATACGCAGTATTTT
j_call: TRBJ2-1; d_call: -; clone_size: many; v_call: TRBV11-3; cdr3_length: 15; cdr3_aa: CASTKEVVSYNEQFF; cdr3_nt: TGTGCCAGCACCAAGGAAGTGGTCTCCTACAATGAGCAGTTCTTC
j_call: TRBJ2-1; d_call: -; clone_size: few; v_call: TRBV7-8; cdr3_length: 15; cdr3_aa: CASSQGTFPLNEQFF; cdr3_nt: TGTGCCAGCAGCCAAGGGACCTTTCCCCTCAATGAGCAGTTCTTC
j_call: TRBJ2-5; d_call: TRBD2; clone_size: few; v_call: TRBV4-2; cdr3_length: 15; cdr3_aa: CASRRENGRGETQYF; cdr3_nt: TGTGCCAGCAGGCGGGAGAACGGGAGAGGAGAGACCCAGTACTTC
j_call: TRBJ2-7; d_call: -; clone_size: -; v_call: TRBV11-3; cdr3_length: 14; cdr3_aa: CASSLAQFSYEQYF; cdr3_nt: TGTGCCAGCAGCTTAGCACAGTTTTCCTACGAGCAGTACTTC
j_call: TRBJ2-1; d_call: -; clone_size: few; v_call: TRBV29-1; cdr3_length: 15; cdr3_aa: CSAKGGAGRYNEQFF; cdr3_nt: TGCAGCGCGAAGGGGGGGGCGGGCCGGTACAATGAGCAGTTCTTC
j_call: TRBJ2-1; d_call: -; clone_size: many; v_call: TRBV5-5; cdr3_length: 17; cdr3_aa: CASSLGGRTGLRNEQFF; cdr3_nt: TGTGCCAGCAGCTTGGGAGGCAGAACGGGCCTTCGGAATGAGCAGTTCTTC
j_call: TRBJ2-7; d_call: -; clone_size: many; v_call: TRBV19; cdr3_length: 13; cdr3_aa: CASTWTASYEQYF; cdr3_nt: TGTGCCAGTACCTGGACAGCCTCCTACGAGCAGTACTTC
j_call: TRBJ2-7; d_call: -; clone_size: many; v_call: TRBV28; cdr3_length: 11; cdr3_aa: CASGRTYEQYF; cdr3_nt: TGTGCCAGCGGACGGACCTACGAGCAGTACTTC
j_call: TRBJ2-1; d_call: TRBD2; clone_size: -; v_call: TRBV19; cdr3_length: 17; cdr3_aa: CASSIDPGLGSYNEQFF; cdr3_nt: TGTGCCAGTAGTATAGATCCGGGACTAGGGTCGTACAATGAGCAGTTCTTC
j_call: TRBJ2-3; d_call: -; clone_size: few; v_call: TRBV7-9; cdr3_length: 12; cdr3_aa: CASTRTVDTQYF; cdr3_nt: TGTGCCAGCACCCGGACTGTTGATACGCAGTATTTT